One sample yielded the 28 T cell receptor beta chains listed below, sequenced in a study of T cells after yellow fever vaccination. Each CDR3 protein is one row after TCRdb ran MiXCR on the 5' RACE reads. The data hold approximately 250,000 distinct CDR3 sequences, with about 3.9% observed a single time. The sample here was PBMCs, taken 15 days after the yellow fever booster vaccination. The receptor set was obtained from a man aged 18 to 30 who received the YFV17D yellow fever vaccine.

This clonotype has a count of ten or more. This chain connects TRBV5-6 to TRBJ2-5; 7 bases align to TRBD2. The CDR3 runs 15 residues. Trimming removed 2 bases from V and 5 bases from J; junction bases left unmatched: 9. CDR1 is SGHDT and CDR2 is YYEEEE in the germline V gene. CDR3 in DNA: TGTGCCAGCAGCTTCCGGGTTCTCGGGGGGGAGACCCAGTACTTC. It translates to CASSFRVLGGETQYF.

This clonotype came up many times. This chain joins TRBV6-2 or TRBV6-3 and TRBJ2-1; 10 positions match TRBD1. The length of the CDR3 is 14 residues. The germline V gene encodes CDR1 MNHEY and CDR2 SVGEGT. V was clipped by 5 bases and J by 14 bases; unmatched bases: 12. CDR3 residues: CASSTSPDRGREFF. CDR3 DNA sequence: TGTGCCAGCAGTACAAGCCCGGACAGGGGGAGGGAGTTCTTC.

This clonotype was observed a single time. A read error may be the cause here, since a much bigger clone is one base away. The rearrangement links TRBV5-1 to TRBJ2-3; D unclear. The V and J ends lost 7 bases and 6 bases respectively, with 12 bases between them. Germline loops: CDR1 SGHRS, CDR2 YFSETQ. The CDR3 spans 12 residues. The CDR3 coding sequence is TGCGCCAGCCAGTGGGTCGGCGATACGCAGTATTTT. This encodes CASQWVGDTQYF.

This clonotype was found many times. The V call is TRBV7-2, the J call TRBJ2-1, with a weak D call TRBD1 (5 bases). The CDR3 consists of 12 residues. Trimming left V 8 bases short and J 6 bases short, with 11 bases between. Looked up from germline, CDR1 is SGHTA and CDR2 is FQGNSA. DNA of the CDR3: TGTGCCAGCTTCTGGGGCGGCAATGAGCAGTTCTTC. Amino acid sequence: CASFWGGNEQFF.

This clonotype was counted many times. The V call is TRBV7-2, the J call TRBJ1-5; TRBD1 agrees at 7 bases. From germline, CDR1 is SGHTA and CDR2 FQGNSA. The CDR3 is made up of 14 amino acids. With 4 bases clipped from V and 1 base from J, the junction kept 1 base outside the gene matches. The CDR3 DNA sequence: TGTGCCAGCAGCTCACAGGGGAGCAATCAGCCCCAGCATTTT. Amino acid sequence: CASSSQGSNQPQHF.

At least ten counts were recorded for this clonotype. The CDR3 DNA reads TGTGCCAGCAGCCACCAGGGAACTGAAGCTTTCTTT. The encoded protein is CASSHQGTEAFF. The chain uses TRBV7-9 and TRBJ1-1, with D possibly TRBD1 on 5 matching bases. This CDR3 is 12 amino acids long. Germline CDR1 reads SEHNR; CDR2 reads FQNEAQ (reference sequence). The V end was cut by 5 bases, the J end by 5 bases, with 9 bases between.

The V gene is TRBV9, the J gene TRBJ1-1; 12 bases line up with TRBD1. CDR3 length equals 14 residues. J gave up 8 bases and V 3 bases, and 5 bases lay outside the gene matches. The V gene's germline CDR1 is SGDLS and CDR2 YYNGEE. The CDR3 bases are TGTGCCAGCAGCGCGGGACAGGGGGCAAAGGAAGCTTTCTTT. Translation gives CASSAGQGAKEAFF.

This clonotype was seen at least ten times. The V gene is TRBV20-1, the J gene TRBJ1-5; no reliable D call. CDR3 length: 12 residues. Germline CDR1 DFQATT, CDR2 SNEGSKA (reference sequence). The V gene lost 6 bases and the J gene lost 4 bases, with 10 bases spanning the gap. The chain's CDR3 is CSAPSGNQPQHF. The CDR3 DNA reads as TGCAGTGCACCGTCGGGAAATCAGCCCCAGCATTTT.

This clonotype was observed at least ten times. V is TRBV11-2 and J is TRBJ2-1; no definite D call. With 5 bases removed from V and 4 bases from J, the gap between germline ends came to 15 bases. The CDR3 length is 15 residues. Germline CDR1 is SGHAT and CDR2 is FQNNGV. CDR3 in amino acids: CASSLLTTPYNEQFF. CDR3 nucleotide sequence: TGTGCCAGCAGCCTCCTCACGACACCTTACAATGAGCAGTTCTTC.

This clonotype was recorded many times. The chain links TRBV27 to TRBJ2-2, with 10 bases matching TRBD2. Trimming removed 7 bases from V and 5 bases from J; junction bases left unmatched: 16. Germline V gives CDR1 MNHEY, CDR2 SMNVEV (reference sequence). This CDR3 comprises 18 residues. In DNA, the CDR3 is TGTGCCAGCACTACGTGGGCTCATAGCGGGGGGCTTACCGGGGAGCTGTTTTTT. This gives the protein CASTTWAHSGGLTGELFF.

This clonotype appeared many times. This chain links TRBV7-3 with TRBJ2-1; D remains ambiguous. Germline-derived CDR1 and CDR2 are SGHTA and FQGTGA. V lost 2 bases and J 2 bases, leaving 10 bases between the germline ends. There are 15 residues in the CDR3. For the CDR3, the DNA is TGTGCCAGCAGCTTATTCAGAGGCGCCTACAATGAGCAGTTCTTC. It is translated as CASSLFRGAYNEQFF. The full variable domain, its missing parts supplied by reference TRBV7-3 and TRBJ2-1, is GAGVSQTPSNKVTEKGKYVELRCDPISGHTALYWYRQSLGQGPEFLIYFQGTGAADDSGLPNDRFFAVRPEGSVSTLKIQRTERGDSAVYLCASSLFRGAYNEQFFGPGTRLTVL.

There are many counts of this clonotype. The chain recombines TRBV10-3 with TRBJ1-5; a possible D gene is TRBD1 (6 bases). Germline V gives CDR1 ENHRY, CDR2 SYGVKD. Trimming left V 3 bases short and J 0 bases short, with 12 bases between. This CDR3 contains 16 residues. The chain's CDR3 is CAISDRGRDSNQPQHF. CDR3 coding DNA: TGTGCCATCAGTGACAGGGGCAGAGATAGCAATCAGCCCCAGCATTTT.

Many counts were recorded for this clonotype. This chain links TRBV12-3 or TRBV12-4 with TRBJ2-3; the D call may be TRBD1 or TRBD2 (5 bases each). V lost 6 bases and J lost 1, with 17 bases in between. CDR3 length equals 16 residues. The CDR3 nucleotides are TGTGCCAGCAGCTTTGGGACCTCCGGACGCACAGATACGCAGTATTTT. It encodes CASSFGTSGRTDTQYF.

This clonotype was picked up many times. The rearrangement uses TRBV20-1 and TRBJ2-2; D not resolved. Germline assignment: CDR1 DFQATT and CDR2 SNEGSKA (reference sequence). Between the trimmed V and J ends, which lost 1 base and 8 bases, there was a span of 14 bases. The CDR3 contains 14 residues. The CDR3 coding sequence is TGCAGTGCTAGAGGGCAGGTTAGGGCAGGGGAGCTGTTTTTT. This codes for CSARGQVRAGELFF.

This clonotype came up many times. CDR3 in amino acids: CSVGGTGWQETQYF. The CDR3 DNA sequence: TGCAGCGTTGGAGGGACAGGGTGGCAAGAGACCCAGTACTTC. The rearrangement links TRBV29-1 to TRBJ2-5; 9 bases align to TRBD1. The trim removed 4 bases at V and 2 bases at J, leaving 5 bases unmatched. The CDR3 extends over 14 amino acids. CDR1 and CDR2 from the germline V gene are SQVTM and ANQGSEA. The variable domain in full, completed from reference TRBV29-1 and TRBJ2-5, reads SAVISQKPSRDICQRGTSLTIQCQVDSQVTMMFWYRQQPGQSLTLIATANQGSEATYESGFVIDKFPISRPNLTFSTLTVSNMSPEDSSIYLCSVGGTGWQETQYFGPGTRLLVL.

This clonotype was observed at least ten times. The rearrangement uses TRBV27 and TRBJ2-5; the D call may be TRBD1 or TRBD2 (5 bases each). The length of the CDR3 is 16 residues. Germline CDR1 MNHEY, CDR2 SMNVEV (reference sequence). V lost 5 bases to trimming and J lost 2 bases, with 18 bases between them. DNA for the CDR3: TGTGCCAGCAGTAAGCCGGGACGGACTCTTCAAGAGACCCAGTACTTC. Translated, it gives CASSKPGRTLQETQYF.

This clonotype was seen repeatedly, ten times or more. The rearrangement joins TRBV20-1 to TRBJ2-3; D is possibly TRBD1 or TRBD2 (7 bases each). Germline V CDR1 and CDR2: DFQATT, SNEGSKA (reference sequence). Deletions cut 5 bases from V and 1 base from J, with 10 bases between. CDR3 length: 13 residues. The CDR3 spells CSAGRGRTDTQYF. The CDR3, as DNA: TGCAGTGCTGGGAGGGGGCGCACAGATACGCAGTATTTT.

This clonotype was recorded at least ten times. The chain couples TRBV5-4 to TRBJ1-2; D is unclear. This CDR3 contains 15 residues. V dropped 0 bases and J dropped 8 bases, with 17 bases sitting between them. Germline loops: CDR1 SGHNT, CDR2 YYREEE (reference sequence). The CDR3 DNA is TGTGCCAGCAGCTTGGACCTTACAGTGATTCGCGGCTACACCTTC. This encodes CASSLDLTVIRGYTF.

This clonotype occurred many times. The CDR3 DNA follows: TGCGCCAGCAGCCCAAGCCGGGACAGCGAGACAGATACGCAGTATTTT. Its translation is CASSPSRDSETDTQYF. The chain uses TRBV5-1 and TRBJ2-3; 7 bases map to TRBD1. Germline CDR1 SGHRS, CDR2 YFSETQ. V trimming: 4 bases; J trimming: 3 bases; junction bases outside the gene matches: 11. This CDR3 region has 16 residues.

At least ten counts were recorded for this clonotype. J is TRBJ2-7 and V is TRBV20-1; D perhaps matches TRBD1 (5 bases). CDR3 length: 14 amino acids. In germline, CDR1 is DFQATT, CDR2 SNEGSKA (reference sequence). V lost 1 base and J 2 bases, leaving 12 bases between the germline ends. The CDR3 nucleotides read TGCAGTGCTAGAGGGTTCGGACATGCCTACGAGCAGTACTTC. Translating it yields CSARGFGHAYEQYF.

In its sample, this clonotype was seen many times. V usage is TRBV20-1 and J usage is TRBJ1-5; D possibly corresponds to TRBD1 (6 bases). The CDR3 is 14 amino acids. The germline V and J ends were trimmed by 3 bases and 6 bases, with 15 bases remaining between them. The germline gives CDR1 DFQATT, CDR2 SNEGSKA (reference sequence). DNA for the CDR3: TGCAGTGCTAGCGCCCCCGGGGGCGGTCAGCCCCAGCATTTT. Protein: CSASAPGGGQPQHF.

This clonotype has a count of ten or more. The chain links TRBV4-2 to TRBJ1-6; 9 bases map to TRBD1. Germline values: CDR1 LGHNA, CDR2 YNFKEQ. CDR3 length equals 15 residues. Trimming at V came to 0 bases and at J to 8 bases, leaving 2 bases not matched to a gene. CDR3 nucleotide sequence: TGTGCCAGCAGCCAAGAACAGGGGGCCTATTCACCCCTCCACTTT. It encodes CASSQEQGAYSPLHF.

This clonotype was detected many times. V and J are TRBV7-9 and TRBJ1-2; D remains ambiguous. CDR3 size: 14 residues. The V and J ends lost 6 bases and 3 bases respectively, with 14 bases between them. Germline V lookup: CDR1 SEHNR, CDR2 FQNEAQ (reference sequence). The CDR3 DNA follows: TGTGCCAGCAGTCCGCCAGGCAGAGACTATGGCTACACCTTC. Its translation is CASSPPGRDYGYTF.

V is TRBV4-1 and J is TRBJ2-7; no clear D. The germline CDR1 and CDR2 sequences are MGHRA and YSYEKL. Between the trimmed V and J ends, which lost 4 bases and 4 bases, there was a span of 14 bases. This CDR3 region has 14 residues. Written as DNA, the CDR3 is TGCGCCAGCAGCCTCGACCTGGGTGGATACGAGCAGTACGTC. Residues: CASSLDLGGYEQYV.

This clonotype was observed at least ten times. The J gene is TRBJ1-1, the V gene TRBV5-1; D ambiguous. Germline V gives CDR1 SGHRS, CDR2 YFSETQ. The CDR3 is made up of 14 amino acids. V was shortened by 0 bases and J by 3 bases, with 9 bases between the two germline ends. The CDR3 bases are TGCGCCAGCAGCTTGGGAACTCCGGACACTGAAGCTTTCTTT. This gives the protein CASSLGTPDTEAFF. Combining the CDR3 with reference TRBV5-1 and TRBJ1-1 gives the whole variable domain KAGVTQTPRYLIKTRGQQVTLSCSPISGHRSVSWYQQTPGQGLQFLFEYFSETQRNKGNFPGRFSGRQFSNSRSEMNVSTLELGDSALYLCASSLGTPDTEAFFGQGTRLTVV.

The V and J genes are TRBV12-3 or TRBV12-4 and TRBJ1-1; D is unresolved. There are 13 residues in the CDR3. Trimming removed 8 bases at V and 2 bases at J, with 12 bases between. CDR3 protein: CASGSNSNTEAFF. In DNA, the CDR3 is TGTGCCAGCGGATCCAACAGCAACACTGAAGCTTTCTTT.

The table lists this clonotype with many counts. CDR3 protein: CASRPPDTYEQYV. In DNA form, the CDR3 reads TGTGCCAGCAGGCCCCCGGACACCTACGAGCAGTACGTC. The chain uses TRBV6-2 or TRBV6-3 and TRBJ2-7, with D maybe TRBD1 (5 bases). CDR1 MNHEY and CDR2 SVGEGT come from the germline V gene. The ends were cut back, 6 bases at V and 2 bases at J, with 11 bases in the middle. The CDR3 covers 13 residues.

This clonotype was seen many times. The rearrangement joins TRBV6-5 to TRBJ1-1; D remains ambiguous. The germline gives CDR1 MNHEY, CDR2 SVGAGI. V was pared by 0 bases and J by 5 bases, with 19 bases between. This CDR3 is built from 17 residues. The CDR3 nucleotides are TGTGCCAGCAGTTACTCGATCAGCGGTTCAACGTTGACTGAAGCTTTCTTT. Translation gives CASSYSISGSTLTEAFF.